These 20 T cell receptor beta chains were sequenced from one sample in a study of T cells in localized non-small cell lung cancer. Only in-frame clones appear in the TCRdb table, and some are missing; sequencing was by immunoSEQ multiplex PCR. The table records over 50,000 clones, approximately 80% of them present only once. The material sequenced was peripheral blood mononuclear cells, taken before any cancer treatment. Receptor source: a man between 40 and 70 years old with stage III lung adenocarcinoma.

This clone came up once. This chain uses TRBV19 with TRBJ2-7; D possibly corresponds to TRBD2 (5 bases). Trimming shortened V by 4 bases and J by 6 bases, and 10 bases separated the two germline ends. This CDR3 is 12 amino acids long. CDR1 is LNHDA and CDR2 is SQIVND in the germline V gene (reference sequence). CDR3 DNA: TGTGCCAGTAGTAGCCTCGGAGGCGAGCAGTACTTC. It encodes CASSSLGGEQYF.

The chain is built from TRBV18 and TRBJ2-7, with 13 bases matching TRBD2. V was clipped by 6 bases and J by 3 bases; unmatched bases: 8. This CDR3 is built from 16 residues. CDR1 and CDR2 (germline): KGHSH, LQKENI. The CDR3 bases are TGTGCCAGCTCTTCGGGACTAGCGGGGACCGTCTACGAGCAGTACTTC. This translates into CASSSGLAGTVYEQYF.

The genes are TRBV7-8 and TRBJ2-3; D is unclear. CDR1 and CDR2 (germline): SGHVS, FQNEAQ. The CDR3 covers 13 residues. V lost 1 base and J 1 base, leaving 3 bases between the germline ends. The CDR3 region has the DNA TGTGCCAGCAGCTTAGGTGGCACAGATACGCAGTATTTT. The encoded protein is CASSLGGTDTQYF.

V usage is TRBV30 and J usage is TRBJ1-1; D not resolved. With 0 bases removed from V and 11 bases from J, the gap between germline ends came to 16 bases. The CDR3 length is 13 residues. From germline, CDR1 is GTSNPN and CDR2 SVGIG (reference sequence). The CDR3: CAWSVPPGIRAFF. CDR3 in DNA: TGTGCCTGGAGTGTACCTCCGGGGATTCGCGCTTTCTTT.

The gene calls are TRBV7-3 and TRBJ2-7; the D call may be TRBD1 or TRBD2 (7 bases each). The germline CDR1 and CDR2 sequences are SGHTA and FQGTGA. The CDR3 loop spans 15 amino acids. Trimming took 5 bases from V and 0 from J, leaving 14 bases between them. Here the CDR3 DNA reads TGTGCCAGCAGCCTCCAGGGGGGGAACTCCTACGAGCAGTACTTC. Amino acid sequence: CASSLQGGNSYEQYF.

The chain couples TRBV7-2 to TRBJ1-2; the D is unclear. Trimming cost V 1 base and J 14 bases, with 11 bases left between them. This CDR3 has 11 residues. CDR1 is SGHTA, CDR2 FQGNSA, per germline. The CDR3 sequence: CASSLDRTKTF. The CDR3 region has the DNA TGTGCCAGCAGCTTAGATAGGACGAAGACCTTC.

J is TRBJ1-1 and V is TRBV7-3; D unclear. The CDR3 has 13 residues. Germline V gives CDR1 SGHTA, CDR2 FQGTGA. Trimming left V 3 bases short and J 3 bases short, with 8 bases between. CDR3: CASSFEGYTEAFF. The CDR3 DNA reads TGTGCCAGCAGCTTCGAAGGGTACACTGAAGCTTTCTTT.

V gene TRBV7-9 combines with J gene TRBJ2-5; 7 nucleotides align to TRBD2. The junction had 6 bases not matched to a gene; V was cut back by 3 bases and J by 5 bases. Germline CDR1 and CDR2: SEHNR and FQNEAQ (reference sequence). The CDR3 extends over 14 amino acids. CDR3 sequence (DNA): TGTGCCAGCAGCTTCCGAGTGGGGGGGGAGACCCAGTACTTC. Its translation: CASSFRVGGETQYF.

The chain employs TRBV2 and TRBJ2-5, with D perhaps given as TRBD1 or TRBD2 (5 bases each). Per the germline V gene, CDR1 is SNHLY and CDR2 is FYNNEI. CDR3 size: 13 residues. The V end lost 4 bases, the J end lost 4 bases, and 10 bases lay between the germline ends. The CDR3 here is CASSGGTGETQYF. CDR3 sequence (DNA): TGTGCCAGCAGTGGTGGGACGGGAGAGACCCAGTACTTC.

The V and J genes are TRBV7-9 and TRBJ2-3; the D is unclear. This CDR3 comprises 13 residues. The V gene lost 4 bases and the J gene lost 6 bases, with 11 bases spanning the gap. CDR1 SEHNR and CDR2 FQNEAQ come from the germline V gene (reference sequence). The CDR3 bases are TGTGCCAGCAGCTACCTGGATTACGATACGCAGTATTTT. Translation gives CASSYLDYDTQYF.

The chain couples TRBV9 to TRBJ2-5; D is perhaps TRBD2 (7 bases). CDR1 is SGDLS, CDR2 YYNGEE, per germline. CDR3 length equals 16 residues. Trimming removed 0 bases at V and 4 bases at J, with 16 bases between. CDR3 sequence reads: CASSVGGSGGRETQYF. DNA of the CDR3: TGTGCCAGCAGCGTAGGTGGTTCGGGGGGCCGAGAGACCCAGTACTTC.

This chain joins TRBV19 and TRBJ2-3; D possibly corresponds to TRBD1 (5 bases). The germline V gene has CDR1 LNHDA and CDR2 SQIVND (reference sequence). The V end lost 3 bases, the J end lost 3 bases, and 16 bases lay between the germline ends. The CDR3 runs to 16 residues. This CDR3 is CASSILPGLSTDTQYF. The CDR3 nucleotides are TGTGCCAGTAGTATCTTACCAGGGTTAAGTACAGATACGCAGTATTTT.

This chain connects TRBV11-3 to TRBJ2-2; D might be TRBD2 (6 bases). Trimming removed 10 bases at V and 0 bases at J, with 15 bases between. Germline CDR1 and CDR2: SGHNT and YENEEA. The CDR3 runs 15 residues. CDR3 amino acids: CATRRAGANTGELFF. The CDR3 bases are TGTGCCACCCGGAGGGCGGGCGCGAACACCGGGGAGCTGTTTTTT.

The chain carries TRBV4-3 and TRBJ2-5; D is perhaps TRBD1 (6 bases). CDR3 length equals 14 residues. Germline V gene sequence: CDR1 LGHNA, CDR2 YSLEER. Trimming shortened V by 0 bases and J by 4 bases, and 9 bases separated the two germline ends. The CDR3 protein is CASSQDSRGETQYF. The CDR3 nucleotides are TGCGCCAGCAGCCAAGATTCCAGGGGAGAGACCCAGTACTTC.

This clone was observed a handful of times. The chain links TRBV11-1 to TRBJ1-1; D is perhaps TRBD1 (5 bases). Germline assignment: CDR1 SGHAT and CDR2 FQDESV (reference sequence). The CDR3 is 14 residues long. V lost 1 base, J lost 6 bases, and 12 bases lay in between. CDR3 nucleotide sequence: TGTGCCAGCAGCTTAGGGGTCCAGGGAGCTGAAGCTTTCTTT. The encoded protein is CASSLGVQGAEAFF.

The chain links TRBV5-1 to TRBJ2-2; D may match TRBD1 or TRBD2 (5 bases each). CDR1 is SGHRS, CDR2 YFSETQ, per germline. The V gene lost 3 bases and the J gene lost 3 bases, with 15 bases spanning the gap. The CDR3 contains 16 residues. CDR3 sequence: CASSYGRGAHTGELFF. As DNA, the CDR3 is TGCGCCAGCAGCTACGGACGAGGGGCGCACACCGGGGAGCTGTTTTTT.

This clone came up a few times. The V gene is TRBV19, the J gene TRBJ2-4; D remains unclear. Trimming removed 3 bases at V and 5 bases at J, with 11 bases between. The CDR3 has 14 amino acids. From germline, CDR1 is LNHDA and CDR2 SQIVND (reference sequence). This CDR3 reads CASSIGSLENIQYF. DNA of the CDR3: TGTGCCAGTAGTATCGGTAGCCTGGAAAACATTCAGTACTTC.

The CDR3 coding sequence is TGTGCCAGCAGGATGACTAGCGGGGGGTGGAATGAGCAGTTCTTC. The encoded protein is CASRMTSGGWNEQFF. J is TRBJ2-1 and V is TRBV7-9; 13 nucleotides agree with TRBD2. The CDR3 length is 15 residues. The germline V gene encodes CDR1 SEHNR and CDR2 FQNEAQ (reference sequence). V was clipped by 6 bases and J by 7 bases; unmatched bases: 6. Full variable domain (rest looked up from reference TRBV7-9 and TRBJ2-1): DTGVSQNPRHKITKRGQNVTFRCDPISEHNRLYWYRQTLGQGPEFLTYFQNEAQLEKSRLLSDRFSAERPKGSFSTLEIQRTEQGDSAMYLCASRMTSGGWNEQFFGPGTRLTVL.

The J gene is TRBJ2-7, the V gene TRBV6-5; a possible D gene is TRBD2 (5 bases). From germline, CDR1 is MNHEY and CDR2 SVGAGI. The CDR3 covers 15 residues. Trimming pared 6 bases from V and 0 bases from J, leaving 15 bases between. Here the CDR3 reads CASSLLGENSYEQYF. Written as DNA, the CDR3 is TGTGCCAGCAGCCTCCTCGGGGAAAACTCCTACGAGCAGTACTTC.

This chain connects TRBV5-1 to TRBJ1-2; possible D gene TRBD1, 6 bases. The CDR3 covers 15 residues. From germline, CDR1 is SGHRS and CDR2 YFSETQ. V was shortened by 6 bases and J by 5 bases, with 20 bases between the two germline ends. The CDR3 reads CASTGGQETVYGYTF. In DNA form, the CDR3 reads TGCGCCAGCACCGGGGGGCAGGAGACAGTTTATGGCTACACCTTC.